This entry concerns a single T cell receptor beta chain. The protocol was immunoSEQ multiplex PCR, while the TCRdb copy is restricted to in-frame clones and leaves out a portion. The sample holds approximately 160,000 clones, around 80% seen once. These data belong to a study of blood T cell repertoires in COVID-19. Germline assignment: CDR1 SGHDT and CDR2 YYEEEE. CDR3 length: 14 amino acids. Trimming removed 4 bases from V and 7 bases from J; junction bases left unmatched: 7. The V and J genes are TRBV5-6 and TRBJ2-7; 11 bases align to TRBD1. The sequencing input was peripheral blood. The clonotype comes from an elderly woman with active or convalescent COVID-19. DNA of the CDR3: TGTGCCAGCAGCCTAGGACAGGGGGCGAGGGAGCAGTACTTC. Translated, it gives CASSLGQGAREQYF.